This TCR beta chain was retrieved from a study of CD8 T cells in ankylosing spondylitis (dated by TCRdb to the late 2010s). At the level of the whole study: T cell receptor beta repertoires were profiled in healthy donors and ankylosing spondylitis patients so that disease-linked TCR variants could be found. The full study cohort was made up of about two dozen ankylosing spondylitis patients and 108 healthy donors. Peripheral blood was sampled, and synovial fluid was also collected from ankylosing spondylitis patients.

Remarks on this clonotype: Its recognized antigen is unknown. Within one base of it there is no much larger clone, and no base qualities were kept.

The sequencing machine was an Illumina HiSeq 2500. TCR beta libraries were prepared by quantitative 5'-RACE with molecular barcodes. As for the authors' bioinformatics: A new computational method, built on a probabilistic model of VDJ rearrangement, was used to identify disease-linked TCR variants. The public reads were reanalyzed by TCRdb: fastp trimming at Q25, MiXCR alignment, in-frame beta chains only. When rows share a CDR3 protein, they turn into one entry using the most common DNA and genes. The V and J calls follow TCRdb's processing rather than the paper's. This sample has some 840,000 distinct CDR3 sequences in its table, and 12% of those were observed once. The leading ten clones occupy more than 0.5% of the sample. Inclusive of the bounding cysteine and phenylalanine, the CDR3 is 14 residues long. The only DNA kept is the CDR3, 42 bases in frame from the first base. Trimming costs V 1 base and J 7 bases, and their ends lie 16 bases apart. The germline V gene (reference sequence) sets CDR1 to DFQATT and CDR2 to SNEGSKA.

Study-wide findings and limitations: The disease-linked clones showed a CD8+ phenotype and occurred at relatively low frequencies in peripheral blood. Blood from ankylosing spondylitis patients appeared to be characterized by a TCR beta motif composed of several highly homologous amino acid variants. Significant enrichment of the disease-linked clones was reported in matched synovial fluid samples from ankylosing spondylitis patients. Some TCR beta motif variants had previously been reported in synovial fluid and blood of reactive arthritis patients, which suggested common disease-initiation mechanisms.

Sequencing input: blood, either unsorted or a sorted T cell fraction (not recorded which). This receptor was taken from a male donor with ankylosing spondylitis. This sequence uses TRBV20-1 and TRBJ2-5; the D gene is possibly TRBD2, with 5 bases matching. The nucleotide sequence reads TGCAGTGCTAGAGTACTATTGAGGGAAGGGACCCAGTACTTC. It is translated as CSARVLLREGTQYF.